Included here is one T cell receptor beta chain sequence, with context. The antigen it binds to is not known. No much larger clonotype is one base removed from it; base qualities were not supplied. For repertoire sequencing, the TCR beta CDR3 regions were amplified from RNA transcripts. The first round of RT-PCR was done with HTBI primers and the Qiagen OneStep RT-PCR kit, and was followed by a second round of multiplex PCR, then size selection and purification. Sequencing of the libraries was carried out on an Illumina HiSeq2000 in paired-end mode with 100 bp reads. In the paper's pipeline: SOAPnuke was used to process the reads, throwing out any read that had adapters, had uncalled bases, had a mean Phred below 15, or lacked an exact constant-primer or identifier match. COPE v1.2.5 was used to merge high-quality paired reads. Each unique nucleotide sequence was defined as a clonotype, and clonotypes were aligned to IMGT TRB V, D and J references with MiTCR v1.1. The analysis was limited to V-J combinations with a frequency above 0.0001, which together covered 99.2% of repertoires. A TCR clonal expansion and chaos score per V-J combination was defined as the ratio of F50 clonal expansion to chaos observed in the TCRdist matrix. Welch's t-statistics and random forest were used to reduce features to 10 to 15 V-J combinations, which were fed into a naive Bayes classifier. Thyroid-blood repertoire similarity was quantified with the Morisita-Horn index. The raw public data were reprocessed by TCRdb itself: fastp quality trimming at Q25, MiXCR clonotype calling, in-frame beta chains only. CDR3 protein duplicates are merged, each entry listing the most common genes and DNA. The V and J calls, along with clone size, are taken from TCRdb and not from the paper's own processing. Here the sample has about 1.2 million distinct CDR3 sequences; roughly two fifths occur a single time. The top ten constitute over 8.5% of the sample.

The sample originates from a study of Graves' ophthalmopathy and Graves' hyperthyroidism (dated by TCRdb to the late 2010s). Describing the broader study: A patient counted as having stable hyperthyroidism if there was no progression to ophthalmopathy within 18 months of follow-up. To tell Graves' ophthalmopathy apart from Graves' hyperthyroidism, and to predict which patients would progress to ophthalmopathy, the study relied on TCR beta repertoire signatures. In total, 135 blood samples were TCR-sequenced: fewer than 50 ophthalmopathy, some 75 hyperthyroidism and roughly 17 hyperthyroidism-to-ophthalmopathy patients. To explore V-J signatures that separate ophthalmopathy from hyperthyroidism, a discovery set of 95 to 100 patients was enrolled, consisting of 43 with ophthalmopathy and roughly 60 with stable hyperthyroidism. An independent validation cohort was composed of roughly 19 hyperthyroidism patients and around 15 patients who later progressed from hyperthyroidism to ophthalmopathy. In six or seven hyperthyroidism patients, the T-cell repertoires found in thyroid tissue were compared with those found in blood. Following sample collection, hyperthyroidism patients were given methimazole at a starting dose of 30 mg daily, and ophthalmopathy patients were given high-dose intravenous methylprednisolone. Overall study results and their limits: The 13-signature model separated ophthalmopathy from stable hyperthyroidism with approximately 90% sensitivity and almost 84% specificity in cross-validation, and 80%/75% in the test set. Most of the expanded thyroid clonotypes with a frequency above 0.001 were also detected in blood, and it was suggested that the thyroid immune response may be reflected by blood repertoires. No statistical method was used to predetermine the sample size, and group allocation was not hidden from the investigators. In validation, the model predicted ophthalmopathy progression with about 64% sensitivity and about 73% specificity; fewer than 15 predicted patients were CT-confirmed with GO in a median of about 6.2 months.

The hyperthyroidism patients were 18 to 65 years old and newly diagnosed, with a disease duration of less than 2 months. Patients with other autoimmune diseases, uncontrolled infections, pregnancy or lactation were excluded. Clinical symptoms, serum thyroxine, TRAb, thyroid ultrasound and orbital computed tomography were used for diagnosis. Total RNA was extracted using Trizol reagent, and RNA quality was checked on an Agilent 2100 Bioanalyzer. From the cysteine up to the phenylalanine, the CDR3 has a length of 14 residues. Only the CDR3 part of the read is kept: 42 bases, read in frame from the first base. Per the germline V gene, SQVTM is the CDR1 and ANQGSEA is the CDR2. Germline trimming: 5 bases from V, 7 bases from J; junction bases outside gene matches: 9.

Sequences were obtained from peripheral blood or thyroid tissue (not recorded which). This TCR came from an adult man with Graves' hyperthyroidism. The chain was built from TRBV29-1 and TRBJ1-1; 11 middle bases align to TRBD1. The bases read TGCAGCGTTTCAGGAGGACAGGGGGCCTTTGAAGCTTTCTTT. The encoded protein is CSVSGGQGAFEAFF.